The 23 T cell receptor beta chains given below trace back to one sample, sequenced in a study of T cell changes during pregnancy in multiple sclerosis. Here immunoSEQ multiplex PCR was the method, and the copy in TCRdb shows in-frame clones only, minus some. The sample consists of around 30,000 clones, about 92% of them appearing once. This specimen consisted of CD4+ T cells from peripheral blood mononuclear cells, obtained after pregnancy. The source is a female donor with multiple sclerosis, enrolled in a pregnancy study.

The CDR3, as DNA: TGTGCCAGCAGCTTGGGGGGGACAGAAGAAAAACTGTTTTTT. Translating gives CASSLGGTEEKLFF. The gene calls are TRBV5-6 and TRBJ1-4; 7 nucleotides match TRBD1. Unmatched junction bases numbered 4, after V lost 0 bases and J lost 8 bases. Germline loops: CDR1 SGHDT, CDR2 YYEEEE. The CDR3 is made up of 14 amino acids.

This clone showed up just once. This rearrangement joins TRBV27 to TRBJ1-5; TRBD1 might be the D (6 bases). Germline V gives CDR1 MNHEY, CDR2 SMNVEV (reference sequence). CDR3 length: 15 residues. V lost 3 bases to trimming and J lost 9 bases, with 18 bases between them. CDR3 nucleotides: TGTGCCAGCAGTTTCGCCGGGACACCCTCAGGGCCCCAGCATTTT. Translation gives CASSFAGTPSGPQHF.

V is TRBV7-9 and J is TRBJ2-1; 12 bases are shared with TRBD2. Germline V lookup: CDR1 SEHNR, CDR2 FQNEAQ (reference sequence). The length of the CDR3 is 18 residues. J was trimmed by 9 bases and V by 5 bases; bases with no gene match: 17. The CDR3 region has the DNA TGTGCCAGCAGCCAACCCCCTAGCGGGAGGGTTTCTGACGGTGAGCAGTTCTTC. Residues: CASSQPPSGRVSDGEQFF.

The CDR3 region is CASSQGKGKRTSGSSYEQYF. For the CDR3, the DNA is TGTGCCAGCAGCCAAGGGAAGGGGAAACGGACTAGCGGGAGCTCCTACGAGCAGTACTTC. The chain recombines TRBV14 with TRBJ2-7, with TRBD2 matching over 13 bases. Per germline, CDR1 SGHDN and CDR2 FVKESK. J was trimmed by 0 bases and V by 1 base; bases with no gene match: 12. The CDR3 consists of 20 residues.

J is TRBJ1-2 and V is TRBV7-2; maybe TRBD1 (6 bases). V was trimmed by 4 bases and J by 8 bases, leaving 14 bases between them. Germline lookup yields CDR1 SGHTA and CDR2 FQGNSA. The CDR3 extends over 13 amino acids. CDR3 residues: CASSSPLGGGYTF. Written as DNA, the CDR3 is TGTGCCAGCAGCTCCCCCCTTGGGGGCGGCTACACCTTC.

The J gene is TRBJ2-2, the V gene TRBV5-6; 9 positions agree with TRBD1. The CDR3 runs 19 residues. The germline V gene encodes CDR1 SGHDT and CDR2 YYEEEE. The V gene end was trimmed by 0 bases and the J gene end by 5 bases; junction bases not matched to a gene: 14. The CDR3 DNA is TGTGCCAGCAGCTTGGATTTCGGTTTAGGACAGGGGAATACCGGGGAGCTGTTTTTT. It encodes CASSLDFGLGQGNTGELFF.

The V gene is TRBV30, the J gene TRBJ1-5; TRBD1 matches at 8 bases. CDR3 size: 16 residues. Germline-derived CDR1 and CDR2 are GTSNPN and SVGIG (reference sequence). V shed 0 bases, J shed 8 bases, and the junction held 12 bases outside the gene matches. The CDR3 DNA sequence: TGTGCCTGGAGTGTAGGACTTCGACAGGGGCCGAAGCCCCAGCATTTT. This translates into CAWSVGLRQGPKPQHF.

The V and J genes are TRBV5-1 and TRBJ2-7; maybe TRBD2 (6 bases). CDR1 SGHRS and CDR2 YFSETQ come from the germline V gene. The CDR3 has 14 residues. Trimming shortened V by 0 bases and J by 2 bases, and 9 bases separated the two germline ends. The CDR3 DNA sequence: TGCGCCAGCAGCTTGGCGGGGGAAGCCTACGAGCAGTACTTC. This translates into CASSLAGEAYEQYF. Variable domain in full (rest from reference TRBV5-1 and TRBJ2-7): KAGVTQTPRYLIKTRGQQVTLSCSPISGHRSVSWYQQTPGQGLQFLFEYFSETQRNKGNFPGRFSGRQFSNSRSEMNVSTLELGDSALYLCASSLAGEAYEQYFGPGTRLTVT.

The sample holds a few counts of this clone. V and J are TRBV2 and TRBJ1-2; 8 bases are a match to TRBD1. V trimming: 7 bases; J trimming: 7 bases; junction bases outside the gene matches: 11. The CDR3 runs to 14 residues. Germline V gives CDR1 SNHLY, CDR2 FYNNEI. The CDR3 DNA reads TGTGCCAGCACCGGACCTCAGGGGGCGTCTGGCTACACCTTC. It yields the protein CASTGPQGASGYTF.

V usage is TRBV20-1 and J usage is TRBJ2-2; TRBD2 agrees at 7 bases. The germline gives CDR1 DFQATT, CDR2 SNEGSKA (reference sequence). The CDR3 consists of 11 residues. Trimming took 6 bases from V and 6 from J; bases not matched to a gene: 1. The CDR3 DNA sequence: TGCAGTGCGGGGGGGTCCGGGGAGCTGTTTTTT. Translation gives CSAGGSGELFF.

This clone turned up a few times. The DNA of the CDR3 is TGTGCCAGCAGCGCATCGGGTGCCACTGAAGCTTTCTTT. It is translated as CASSASGATEAFF. The V and J genes are TRBV6-1 and TRBJ1-1, with D unclear. There are 13 residues in the CDR3. From germline, CDR1 is MNHNS and CDR2 SASEGT. Trimming removed 6 bases from V and 4 bases from J, with 12 bases in between.

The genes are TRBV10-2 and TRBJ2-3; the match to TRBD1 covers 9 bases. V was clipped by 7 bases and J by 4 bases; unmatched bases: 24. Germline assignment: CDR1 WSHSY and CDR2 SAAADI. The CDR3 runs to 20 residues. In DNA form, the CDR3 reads TGCGCCAGCATTTCAATAACCGGACAGGGGTTCTCTCCTGGCGCAGATACGCAGTATTTT. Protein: CASISITGQGFSPGADTQYF.

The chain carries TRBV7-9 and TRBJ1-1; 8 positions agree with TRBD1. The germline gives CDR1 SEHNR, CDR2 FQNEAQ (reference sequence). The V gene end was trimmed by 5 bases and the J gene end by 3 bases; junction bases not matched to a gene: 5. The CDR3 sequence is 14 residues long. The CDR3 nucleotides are TGTGCCAGCAGCACTCAACAGGGGGACACTGAAGCTTTCTTT. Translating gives CASSTQQGDTEAFF.

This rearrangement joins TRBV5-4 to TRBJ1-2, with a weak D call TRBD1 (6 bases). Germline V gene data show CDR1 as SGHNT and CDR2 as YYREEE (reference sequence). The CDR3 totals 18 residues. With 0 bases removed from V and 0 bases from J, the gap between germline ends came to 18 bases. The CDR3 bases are TGTGCCAGCAGCTTGGGAGGGACAACTGCCAGACCTAACTATGGCTACACCTTC. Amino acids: CASSLGGTTARPNYGYTF.

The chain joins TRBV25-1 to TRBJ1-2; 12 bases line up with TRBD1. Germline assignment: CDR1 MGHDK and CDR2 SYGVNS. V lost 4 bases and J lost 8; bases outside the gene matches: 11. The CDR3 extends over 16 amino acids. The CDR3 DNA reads TGTGCCAGCAGTGGTGGCCAGGGACAGGGGGCGGGGGGCTACACCTTC. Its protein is CASSGGQGQGAGGYTF.

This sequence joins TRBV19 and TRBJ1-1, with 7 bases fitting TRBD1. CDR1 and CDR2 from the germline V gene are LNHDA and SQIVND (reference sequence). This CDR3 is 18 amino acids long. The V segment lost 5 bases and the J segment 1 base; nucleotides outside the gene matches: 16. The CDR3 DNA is TGTGCCAGTAGTGCCCGCCTAGACAGGGTTCGGACGAACACTGAAGCTTTCTTT. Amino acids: CASSARLDRVRTNTEAFF.

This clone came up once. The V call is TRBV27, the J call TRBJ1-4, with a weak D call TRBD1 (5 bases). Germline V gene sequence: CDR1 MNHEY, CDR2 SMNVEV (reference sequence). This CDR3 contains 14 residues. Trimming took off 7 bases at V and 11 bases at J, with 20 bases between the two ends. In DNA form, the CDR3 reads TGTGCCAGCAAAAACACTCTGGGGGGACGGAAACTGTTTTTT. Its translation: CASKNTLGGRKLFF.

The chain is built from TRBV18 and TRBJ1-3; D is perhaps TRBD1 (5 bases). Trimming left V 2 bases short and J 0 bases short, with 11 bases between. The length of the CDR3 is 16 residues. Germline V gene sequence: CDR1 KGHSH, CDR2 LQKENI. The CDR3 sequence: CASSPETASSGNTIYF. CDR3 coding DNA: TGTGCCAGCTCACCAGAGACAGCAAGCTCTGGAAACACCATATATTTT.

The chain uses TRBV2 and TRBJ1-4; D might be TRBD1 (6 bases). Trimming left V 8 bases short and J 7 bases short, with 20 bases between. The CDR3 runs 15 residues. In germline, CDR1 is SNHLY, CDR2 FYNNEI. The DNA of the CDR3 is TGTGCCAGCTACCTCAGGGGAGGGCTAGGTGAAAAACTGTTTTTT. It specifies CASYLRGGLGEKLFF.

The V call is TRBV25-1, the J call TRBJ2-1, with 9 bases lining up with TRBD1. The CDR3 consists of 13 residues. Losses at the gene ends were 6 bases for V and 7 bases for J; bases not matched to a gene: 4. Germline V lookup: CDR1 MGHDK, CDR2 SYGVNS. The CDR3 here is CASRGTGYNEQFF. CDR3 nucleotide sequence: TGTGCCAGCAGGGGGACAGGGTATAATGAGCAGTTCTTC.

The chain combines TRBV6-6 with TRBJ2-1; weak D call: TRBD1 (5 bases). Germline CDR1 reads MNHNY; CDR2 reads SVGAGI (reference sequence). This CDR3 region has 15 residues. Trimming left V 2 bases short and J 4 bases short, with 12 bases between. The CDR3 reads CASSYGHVGYNEQFF. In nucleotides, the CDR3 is TGTGCCAGCAGTTACGGACACGTGGGGTACAATGAGCAGTTCTTC.

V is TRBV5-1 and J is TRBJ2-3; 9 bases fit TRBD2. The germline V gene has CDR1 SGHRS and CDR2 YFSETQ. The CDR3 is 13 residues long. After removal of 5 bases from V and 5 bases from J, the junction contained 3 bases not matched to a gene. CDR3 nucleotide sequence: TGCGCCAGCAGTCCTAGCGGGATAGATACGCAGTATTTT. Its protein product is CASSPSGIDTQYF.

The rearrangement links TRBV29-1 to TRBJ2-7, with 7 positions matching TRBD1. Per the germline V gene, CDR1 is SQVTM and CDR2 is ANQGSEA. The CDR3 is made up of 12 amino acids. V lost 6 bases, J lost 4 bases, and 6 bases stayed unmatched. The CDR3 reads CSVQQTGYEQYF. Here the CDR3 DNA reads TGCAGCGTCCAACAGACAGGGTACGAGCAGTACTTC.